The next 30 T cell receptor beta chains were all read from a single sample in a study of cytomegalovirus exposure and HLA in healthy donors. 60 Vbeta and 13 Jbeta primers were used in PCR. Method: immunoSEQ multiplex PCR; TCRdb's copy keeps in-frame clones and lacks some. There are over 150,000 clones in the sample; less than 85% occur only once, and 4% to 5% lies in the top ten. Sequencing was performed on PBMCs. All receptors come from a man aged 30-40 years in good health and CMV-seropositive.

In its sample, this clone was seen once. The chain's CDR3 is CASSRDYNTGELFF. As DNA, the CDR3 is TGTGCCAGCAGTCGGGACTACAACACCGGGGAGCTGTTTTTT. The chain employs TRBV6-1 and TRBJ2-2; 7 nucleotides line up with TRBD2. V shed 5 bases, J shed 2 bases, and the junction held 2 bases outside the gene matches. This CDR3 has 14 residues. Per the germline V gene, CDR1 is MNHNS and CDR2 is SASEGT.

This clone was counted between two and nine times. The chain combines TRBV7-9 with TRBJ1-6; unclear D gene. This CDR3 is 15 amino acids long. Germline values: CDR1 SEHNR, CDR2 FQNEAQ (reference sequence). Trimming took off 1 base at V and 9 bases at J, with 13 bases between the two ends. The CDR3 is CASSLGEVEGSPLHF. The CDR3 DNA reads TGTGCCAGCAGCTTAGGGGAGGTCGAGGGTTCACCCCTCCACTTT.

This rearrangement joins TRBV5-4 to TRBJ2-3; TRBD1 agrees at 8 bases. CDR1 SGHNT and CDR2 YYREEE come from the germline V gene (reference sequence). The trim removed 4 bases at V and 5 bases at J, leaving 12 bases unmatched. The length of the CDR3 is 16 residues. This CDR3 reads CASSPDRGGVGDTQYF. CDR3 DNA sequence: TGTGCCAGCAGCCCCGACAGGGGAGGTGTTGGAGATACGCAGTATTTT.

On this clone itself: At one end, the junction sequence differs from germline, possibly due to a read error. This rearrangement joins TRBV19 to TRBJ2-2, with D uncertain. Per the germline V gene, CDR1 is LNHDA and CDR2 is SQIVND (reference sequence). This CDR3 is 13 amino acids long. The chain's CDR3 is CASGPTNIGELFF. The CDR3 nucleotides are TGTGCCAGTGGTCCAACGAACATCGGGGAGCTGTTTTTT. The whole variable domain, remainder taken from reference TRBV19 and TRBJ2-2, is DGGITQSPKYLFRKEGQNVTLSCEQNLNHDAMYWYRQDPGQGLRLIYYSQIVNDFQKGDIAEGYSVSREKKESFPLTVTSAQKNPTAFYLCASGPTNIGELFFGEGSRLTVL.

The chain combines TRBV6-1 with TRBJ2-1, with 7 bases lining up with TRBD1. CDR1 MNHNS and CDR2 SASEGT come from the germline V gene. J lost 7 bases, V lost 7 bases, and 7 bases had no gene match. The CDR3 extends over 13 amino acids. CDR3 sequence (DNA): TGTGCCAGCACTCCGGGACAGTCTAATGAGCAGTTCTTC. Encoded protein: CASTPGQSNEQFF.

This clone was observed a handful of times. V and J are TRBV7-2 and TRBJ2-5, with TRBD1 identical over 7 bases. This CDR3 has 15 residues. The V segment lost 1 base and the J segment 7 bases; nucleotides outside the gene matches: 9. The germline CDR1 and CDR2 sequences are SGHTA and FQGNSA. CDR3 loop: CASSLGPGGEGTQYF. The CDR3 bases are TGTGCCAGCAGCTTAGGGCCAGGGGGAGAGGGGACCCAGTACTTC.

V gene TRBV11-2 combines with J gene TRBJ2-7; a possible D gene is TRBD2 (5 bases). Germline V CDR1 and CDR2: SGHAT, FQNNGV. CDR3 length: 12 amino acids. V lost 3 bases to trimming and J lost 3 bases, with 6 bases between them. The CDR3 region is CASSLAGYEQYF. DNA of the CDR3: TGTGCCAGCAGCTTGGCGGGCTACGAGCAGTACTTC. Using reference TRBV11-2 and TRBJ2-7 for the parts outside the CDR3, the full variable domain is EAGVAQSPRYKIIEKRQSVAFWCNPISGHATLYWYQQILGQGPKLLIQFQNNGVVDDSQLPKDRFSAERLKGVDSTLKIQPAKLEDSAVYLCASSLAGYEQYFGPGTRLTVT.

The DNA of the CDR3 is TGTGCCAGCAGCCCTCCGGTGGCGGGGACAGATACGCAGTATTTT. This translates into CASSPPVAGTDTQYF. J is TRBJ2-3 and V is TRBV11-2; D might be TRBD2 (6 bases). This CDR3 comprises 15 residues. The V gene's germline CDR1 is SGHAT and CDR2 FQNNGV. With 5 bases removed from V and 3 bases from J, the gap between germline ends came to 15 bases.

In its sample, this clone was seen a few times. The chain employs TRBV4-2 and TRBJ1-4; 9 bases agree with TRBD1. V lost 0 bases to trimming and J lost 1 base; unmatched junction nucleotides: 3. The germline V gene encodes CDR1 LGHNA and CDR2 YNFKEQ. The CDR3 is made up of 17 amino acids. This chain's CDR3 is CASSQDGTGLTNEKLFF. DNA of the CDR3: TGTGCCAGCAGCCAAGATGGGACAGGGTTAACTAATGAAAAACTGTTTTTT.

This chain links TRBV27 with TRBJ2-7; 8 positions agree with TRBD2. Per the germline V gene, CDR1 is MNHEY and CDR2 is SMNVEV (reference sequence). V dropped 6 bases and J dropped 1; count of bases not matched to a gene: 11. The CDR3 covers 16 residues. DNA for the CDR3: TGTGCCAGCAGCTCCCGGAGCGGGGGCGAGTCCTACGAGCAGTACTTC. Residues: CASSSRSGGESYEQYF.

This clone has just a few counts. The J gene is TRBJ2-3, the V gene TRBV7-9, with TRBD1 matching 7 bases. Germline V lookup: CDR1 SEHNR, CDR2 FQNEAQ (reference sequence). V was clipped by 6 bases and J by 2 bases; unmatched bases: 8. The CDR3 loop spans 15 amino acids. CDR3 sequence: CASSSTGTATDTQYF. CDR3 coding DNA: TGTGCCAGCAGTTCAACCGGGACAGCCACAGATACGCAGTATTTT.

The J gene is TRBJ2-2, the V gene TRBV11-1, with a weak D call TRBD1 (6 bases). The germline V and J ends were trimmed by 1 base and 4 bases, with 16 bases remaining between them. This CDR3 comprises 17 residues. Germline V gene sequence: CDR1 SGHAT, CDR2 FQDESV (reference sequence). The CDR3 is CASSLGQGPWGTGELFF. In DNA, the CDR3 is TGTGCCAGCAGCTTAGGCCAGGGGCCTTGGGGCACCGGGGAGCTGTTTTTT.

The J gene is TRBJ1-1, the V gene TRBV29-1; D is perhaps TRBD1 (6 bases). The CDR3 runs 13 residues. V gave up 0 bases and J gave up 10 bases, with 15 bases separating them. In germline, CDR1 is SQVTM, CDR2 ANQGSEA. The CDR3 region has the DNA TGCAGCGTTGAAGATCGATACAGGGACGGAGCTTTCTTT. Its protein product is CSVEDRYRDGAFF.

The V gene is TRBV27, the J gene TRBJ2-7, with TRBD2 matching over 7 bases. The length of the CDR3 is 17 residues. Germline CDR1 and CDR2: MNHEY and SMNVEV (reference sequence). Germline trimming cut 5 bases from V and 2 bases from J; bases unmatched to any gene: 15. This CDR3 is CASSNSYLLARAYEQYF. CDR3 bases: TGTGCCAGCAGTAACTCCTACTTACTAGCGCGCGCCTACGAGCAGTACTTC.

This chain connects TRBV11-2 to TRBJ2-1, with 8 bases lining up with TRBD1. CDR3 length: 15 amino acids. The germline CDR1 and CDR2 sequences are SGHAT and FQNNGV. With V trimmed by 5 bases and J by 0 bases, 3 bases remained unmatched. The CDR3 sequence is CASSRQGLSYNEQFF. The CDR3 bases are TGTGCCAGCAGCCGACAGGGGCTCTCCTACAATGAGCAGTTCTTC.

J is TRBJ2-7 and V is TRBV2, with 10 bases aligning to TRBD1. Germline CDR1 SNHLY, CDR2 FYNNEI. Trimming removed 6 bases from V and 7 bases from J; junction bases left unmatched: 9. This CDR3 contains 14 residues. The CDR3 sequence: CASSGTGDPLEQYF. CDR3 nucleotide sequence: TGTGCCAGCAGCGGGACAGGGGACCCCCTGGAGCAGTACTTC.

The chain is built from TRBV7-3 and TRBJ2-7, with D perhaps matching TRBD2 (5 bases). CDR1 and CDR2 from the germline V gene are SGHTA and FQGTGA. The CDR3 is 12 residues long. V was trimmed by 11 bases and J by 2 bases, leaving 13 bases between them. The CDR3 bases are TGTGCCTGCGCCGCGGGCCCCTACGAGCAGTACTTC. It yields the protein CACAAGPYEQYF.

This clone was detected a few times. The chain is built from TRBV6-6 and TRBJ2-4, with 8 bases identical to TRBD1. V shed 1 base, J shed 3 bases, and the junction held 2 bases outside the gene matches. The CDR3 has 15 amino acids. The V gene's germline CDR1 is MNHNY and CDR2 SVGAGI (reference sequence). The CDR3 DNA reads as TGTGCCAGCAGTTACTATGACAGGGGCAAAAACATTCAGTACTTC. As protein: CASSYYDRGKNIQYF.

This sequence joins TRBV12-5 and TRBJ2-7, with 7 bases fitting TRBD1. Per germline, CDR1 LGHNT and CDR2 FRNRAP. Trimming cost V 0 bases and J 5 bases; bases outside gene matches: 10. CDR3 length: 16 residues. CDR3 loop: CASGLVLNRGPHEQYF. CDR3 nucleotide sequence: TGTGCTAGTGGTTTGGTACTTAACAGGGGTCCACACGAGCAGTACTTC.

The chain employs TRBV19 and TRBJ2-7; 7 positions match TRBD1. Germline lookup yields CDR1 LNHDA and CDR2 SQIVND (reference sequence). The length of the CDR3 is 16 residues. V was pared by 6 bases and J by 3 bases, with 14 bases of the junction left unmatched. CDR3 DNA sequence: TGTGCCAGTAGCCCTACCGACAGGGTAATCGTCTACGAGCAGTACTTC. It specifies CASSPTDRVIVYEQYF.

The rearrangement links TRBV4-2 to TRBJ2-7; 7 bases align to TRBD2. Germline V gives CDR1 LGHNA, CDR2 YNFKEQ. V was pared by 2 bases and J by 0 bases, with 4 bases of the junction left unmatched. The CDR3 length is 15 residues. CDR3 DNA: TGTGCCAGCAGCCAATTGGCGGGGGACTCCTACGAGCAGTACTTC. As protein: CASSQLAGDSYEQYF.

About this clone: The junction departs from the called germline gene at one end, perhaps through a read error. This rearrangement joins TRBV15 to TRBJ1-2; the match to TRBD1 covers 11 bases. Germline CDR1 and CDR2: LNHNV and YYDKDF (reference sequence). There are 14 residues in the CDR3. The CDR3 DNA is TGTGCCACCAGCAGAGATCGGACAGGGGGCTCGTCGCCTTTC. This codes for CATSRDRTGGSSPF.

The V gene is TRBV5-1, the J gene TRBJ2-3; a weak D match, TRBD1 (8 bases). With 5 bases removed from V and 4 bases from J, the gap between germline ends came to 14 bases. Germline V gene sequence: CDR1 SGHRS, CDR2 YFSETQ. The CDR3 covers 14 residues. Here the CDR3 DNA reads TGCGCCAGCAGACACAGGGGGGGATCAGATACGCAGTATTTT. Its translation: CASRHRGGSDTQYF.

This clone turned up a few times. The rearrangement links TRBV2 to TRBJ2-6; 7 bases agree with TRBD1. The CDR3 runs to 17 residues. Unmatched junction bases numbered 10, after V lost 6 bases and J lost 2 bases. CDR1 SNHLY and CDR2 FYNNEI come from the germline V gene. The chain's CDR3 is CASSPTGVGTGANVLTF. The CDR3 DNA reads TGTGCCAGCAGCCCTACAGGGGTCGGGACTGGGGCCAACGTCCTGACTTTC.

This clone was seen a handful of times. The chain joins TRBV9 to TRBJ1-1; no clear D gene. There are 17 residues in the CDR3. Trimming stripped 3 bases from V and 0 bases from J, with 18 bases between. The V gene's germline CDR1 is SGDLS and CDR2 YYNGEE. The CDR3 spells CASSDYVREGVNTEAFF. CDR3 DNA sequence: TGTGCCAGCAGCGACTACGTGAGAGAGGGCGTGAACACTGAAGCTTTCTTT.

This chain joins TRBV4-3 and TRBJ2-5; the D gene is possibly TRBD2 (6 bases). Trimming removed 0 bases at V and 4 bases at J, with 21 bases between. The germline V gene encodes CDR1 LGHNA and CDR2 YSLEER. The CDR3 spans 18 residues. CDR3 residues: CASSQEGQRGGTVETQYF. CDR3 nucleotides: TGCGCCAGCAGCCAAGAAGGGCAGAGGGGAGGTACAGTAGAGACCCAGTACTTC.

This chain joins TRBV30 and TRBJ2-1; 12 bases map to TRBD2. Looked up from germline, CDR1 is GTSNPN and CDR2 is SVGIG (reference sequence). The J segment lost 8 bases and the V segment lost 5 bases, leaving 10 bases of the junction unmatched. The CDR3 length is 15 residues. As DNA, the CDR3 is TGTGCCTGGGACCTACTAGCGGGAGGTACTGATGAGCAGTTCTTC. Its translation: CAWDLLAGGTDEQFF.

The V and J genes are TRBV7-2 and TRBJ2-7, with 10 bases matching TRBD2. This CDR3 has 18 residues. The trim removed 1 base at V and 1 base at J, leaving 10 bases unmatched. The germline gives CDR1 SGHTA, CDR2 FQGNSA. CDR3 sequence reads: CASSLVSSGSRSSYEQYF. In DNA form, the CDR3 reads TGTGCCAGCAGCTTAGTGTCTAGCGGGAGTAGGAGTTCCTACGAGCAGTACTTC.

The chain joins TRBV10-3 to TRBJ2-7; D gene uncertain. The length of the CDR3 is 15 residues. V dropped 0 bases and J dropped 1 base, with 10 bases sitting between them. Germline V gives CDR1 ENHRY, CDR2 SYGVKD. CDR3 loop: CAISESNGISYEQYF. CDR3 sequence (DNA): TGTGCCATCAGTGAGTCGAACGGTATTTCCTACGAGCAGTACTTC.

The chain carries TRBV29-1 and TRBJ2-3; 10 positions agree with TRBD2. The CDR3 has 15 residues. Germline V lookup: CDR1 SQVTM, CDR2 ANQGSEA. V trimming: 4 bases; J trimming: 0 bases; junction bases outside the gene matches: 4. CDR3 amino acids: CSVGKLAGSTDTQYF. The CDR3 nucleotides are TGCAGCGTTGGCAAACTAGCGGGGAGCACAGATACGCAGTATTTT.